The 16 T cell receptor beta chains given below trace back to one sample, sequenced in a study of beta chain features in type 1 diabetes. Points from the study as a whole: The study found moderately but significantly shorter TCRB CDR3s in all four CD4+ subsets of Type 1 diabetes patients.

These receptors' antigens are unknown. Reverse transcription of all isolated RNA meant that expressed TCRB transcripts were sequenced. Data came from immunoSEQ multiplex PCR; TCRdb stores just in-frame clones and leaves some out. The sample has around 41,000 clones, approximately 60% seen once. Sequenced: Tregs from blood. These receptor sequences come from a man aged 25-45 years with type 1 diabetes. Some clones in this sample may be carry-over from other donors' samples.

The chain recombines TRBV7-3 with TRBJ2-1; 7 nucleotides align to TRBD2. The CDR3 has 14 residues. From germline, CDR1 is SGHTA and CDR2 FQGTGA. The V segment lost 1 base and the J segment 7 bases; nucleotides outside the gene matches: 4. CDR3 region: CASSLSGGRNEQFF. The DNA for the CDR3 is TGTGCCAGCAGCTTAAGCGGGGGAAGGAATGAGCAGTTCTTC.

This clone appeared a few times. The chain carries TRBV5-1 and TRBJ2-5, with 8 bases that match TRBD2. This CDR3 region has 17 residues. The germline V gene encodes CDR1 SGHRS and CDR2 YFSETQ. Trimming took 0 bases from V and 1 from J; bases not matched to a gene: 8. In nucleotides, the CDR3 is TGCGCCAGCAGCTTGGCCGGAAAGGGACTAGTCCAAGAGACCCAGTACTTC. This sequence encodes CASSLAGKGLVQETQYF.

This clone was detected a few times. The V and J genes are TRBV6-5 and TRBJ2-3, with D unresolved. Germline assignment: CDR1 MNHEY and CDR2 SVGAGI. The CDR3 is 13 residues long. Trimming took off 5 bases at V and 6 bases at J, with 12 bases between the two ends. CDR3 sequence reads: CASSEARGDTQYF. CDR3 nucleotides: TGTGCCAGCAGTGAAGCGCGTGGGGATACGCAGTATTTT.

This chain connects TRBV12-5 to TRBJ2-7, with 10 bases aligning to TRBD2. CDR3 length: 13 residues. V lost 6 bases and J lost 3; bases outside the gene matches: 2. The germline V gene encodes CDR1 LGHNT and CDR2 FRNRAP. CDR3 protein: CASGGLADYEQYF. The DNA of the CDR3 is TGTGCTAGTGGAGGACTAGCGGACTACGAGCAGTACTTC. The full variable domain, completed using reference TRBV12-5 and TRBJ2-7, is DARVTQTPRHKVTEMGQEVTMRCQPILGHNTVFWYRQTMMQGLELLAYFRNRAPLDDSGMPKDRFSAEMPDATLATLKIQPSEPRDSAVYFCASGGLADYEQYFGPGTRLTVT.

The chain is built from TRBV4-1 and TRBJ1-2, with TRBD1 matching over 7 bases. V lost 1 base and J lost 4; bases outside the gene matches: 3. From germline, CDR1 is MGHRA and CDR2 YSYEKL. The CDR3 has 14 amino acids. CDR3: CASSQAGQLYGYTF. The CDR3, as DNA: TGCGCCAGCAGCCAAGCGGGACAGCTCTATGGCTACACCTTC.

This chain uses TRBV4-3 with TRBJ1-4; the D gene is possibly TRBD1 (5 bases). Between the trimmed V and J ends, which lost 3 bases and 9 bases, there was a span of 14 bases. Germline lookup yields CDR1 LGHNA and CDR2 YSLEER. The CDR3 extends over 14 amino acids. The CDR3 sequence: CASSHGREGQKLFF. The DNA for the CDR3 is TGCGCCAGCAGCCATGGCAGGGAAGGGCAAAAACTGTTTTTT.

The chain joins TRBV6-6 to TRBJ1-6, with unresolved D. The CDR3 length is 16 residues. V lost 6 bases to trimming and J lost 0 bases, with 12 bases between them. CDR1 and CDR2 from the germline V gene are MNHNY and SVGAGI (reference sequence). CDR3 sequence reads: CASRSDWGSYNSPLHF. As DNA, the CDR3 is TGTGCCAGCAGGTCGGACTGGGGCTCCTATAATTCACCCCTCCACTTT.

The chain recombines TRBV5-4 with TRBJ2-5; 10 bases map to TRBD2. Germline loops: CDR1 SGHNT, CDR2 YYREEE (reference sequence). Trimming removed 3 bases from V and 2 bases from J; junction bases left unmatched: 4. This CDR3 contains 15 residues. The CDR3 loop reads CASSSSGGGQETQYF. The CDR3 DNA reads TGTGCCAGCAGCTCTAGCGGGGGAGGGCAAGAGACCCAGTACTTC.

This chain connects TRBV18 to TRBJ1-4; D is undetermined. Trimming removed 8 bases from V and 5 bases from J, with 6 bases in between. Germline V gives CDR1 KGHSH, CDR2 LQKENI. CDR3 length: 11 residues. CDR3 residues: CASQNNEKLFF. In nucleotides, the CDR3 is TGTGCCAGCCAGAACAATGAAAAACTGTTTTTT.

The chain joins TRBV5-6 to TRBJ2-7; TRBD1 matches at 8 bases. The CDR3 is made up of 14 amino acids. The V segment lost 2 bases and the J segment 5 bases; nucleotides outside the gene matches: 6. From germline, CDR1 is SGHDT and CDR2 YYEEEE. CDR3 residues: CASSFPTGVNEQYF. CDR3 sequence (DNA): TGTGCCAGCAGCTTTCCGACAGGGGTCAACGAGCAGTACTTC.

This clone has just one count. CDR3 loop: CASSQAPRGNYGYTF. Here the CDR3 DNA reads TGCGCCAGCAGCCAAGCACCGAGGGGGAACTATGGCTACACCTTC. This chain joins TRBV4-3 and TRBJ1-2; a possible D gene is TRBD1 (6 bases). The CDR3 covers 15 residues. V lost 1 base and J 2 bases, leaving 11 bases between the germline ends. Germline V gene sequence: CDR1 LGHNA, CDR2 YSLEER.

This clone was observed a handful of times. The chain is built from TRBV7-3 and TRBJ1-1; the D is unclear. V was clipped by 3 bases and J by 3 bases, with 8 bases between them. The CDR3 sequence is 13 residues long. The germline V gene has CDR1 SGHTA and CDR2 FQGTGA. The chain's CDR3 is CASSFGGHTEAFF. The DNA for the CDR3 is TGTGCCAGCAGCTTCGGAGGCCACACTGAAGCTTTCTTT.

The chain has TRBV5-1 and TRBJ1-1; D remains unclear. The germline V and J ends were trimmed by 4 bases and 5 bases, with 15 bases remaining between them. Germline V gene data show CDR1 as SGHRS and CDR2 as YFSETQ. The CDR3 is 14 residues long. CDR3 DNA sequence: TGCGCCAGCAGCCGAGGATTCGGCGGGACTGAAGCTTTCTTT. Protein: CASSRGFGGTEAFF.

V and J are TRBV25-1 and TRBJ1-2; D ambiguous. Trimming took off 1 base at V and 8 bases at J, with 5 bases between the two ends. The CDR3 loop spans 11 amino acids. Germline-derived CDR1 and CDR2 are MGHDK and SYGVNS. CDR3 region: CASSESRGYTF. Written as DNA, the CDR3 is TGTGCCAGCAGTGAATCGCGGGGCTACACCTTC.

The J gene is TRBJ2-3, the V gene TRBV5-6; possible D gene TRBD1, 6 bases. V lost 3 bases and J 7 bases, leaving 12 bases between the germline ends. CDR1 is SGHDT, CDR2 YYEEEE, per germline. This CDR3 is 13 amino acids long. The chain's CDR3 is CASSYGQFNTQYF. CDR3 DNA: TGTGCCAGCAGCTATGGACAGTTCAATACGCAGTATTTT.

In DNA, the CDR3 is TGTGCCAGCTCACCAGCAGGGGGATCACCTCTTAATTCACCCCTCCACTTT. This gives the protein CASSPAGGSPLNSPLHF. The chain uses TRBV18 and TRBJ1-6; the match to TRBD1 covers 7 bases. J was trimmed by 6 bases and V by 2 bases; bases with no gene match: 10. This CDR3 has 17 residues. Germline assignment: CDR1 KGHSH and CDR2 LQKENI. The full variable domain, with the rest looked up from reference TRBV18 and TRBJ1-6, is NAGVMQNPRHLVRRRGQEARLRCSPMKGHSHVYWYRQLPEEGLKFMVYLQKENIIDESGMPKERFSAEFPKEGPSILRIQQVVRGDSAAYFCASSPAGGSPLNSPLHFGNGTRLTVT.